This TCR beta chain stems from a study of blood T cell repertoires in COVID-19. The repertoire was sequenced with immunoSEQ multiplex PCR; TCRdb's copy has only in-frame clones and lacks some. The sample carries 250,000 to 350,000 clones, 90% recorded once. V gave up 5 bases and J gave up 10 bases; unmatched junction bases: 10. The germline CDR1 and CDR2 sequences are WNHNN and SYGVQD (reference sequence). The CDR3 runs 14 residues. The clonotype was recovered from a woman under 30 with acute COVID-19. The sequencing input was PBMCs or T cells enriched from blood (not recorded which). V usage is TRBV10-1 and J usage is TRBJ2-1, with 8 bases aligning to TRBD2. The CDR3 DNA reads as TGCGCCAGCAGTTCCGGGACTAGGGGGGTGGAGCAGTTCTTC. It encodes CASSSGTRGVEQFF.